Listed below are T cell receptor beta chains from one sample, sequenced in a study of T cell responses to AZD1222 COVID-19 vaccine. The data were produced by immunoSEQ multiplex PCR, yet TCRdb's version contains in-frame clones alone and is incomplete. The table has approximately 180,000 clones, more than 80% seen once; the top ten hold roughly 2.5%. The source material was peripheral blood, sampled on day 0 of AZD1222 vaccination. The source is an adult in good health. Both conserved end residues are part of each CDR3. Each record gives: D gene, clone size, V gene, J gene, CDR3 protein, CDR3 DNA. A D gene is named only where the DNA matches it firmly. Part of the rows lack a size; the others show once, few, many or a class for expanded clones.

>.|.|TRBV12-2|TRBJ1-2
CASRNFAGSGDTF
TGTGCAAGTCGAAACTTCGCAGGTTCGGGGGACACCTTC
>TRBD1|.|TRBV2|TRBJ2-2
CASSGTGVGTGELFF
TGTGCCAGCAGTGGGACAGGGGTTGGCACCGGGGAGCTGTTTTTT
>.|.|TRBV6-1|TRBJ2-7
CASSEMAGSGEQYF
TGTGCCAGCAGTGAAATGGCAGGATCTGGCGAGCAGTACTTC
>TRBD2|.|TRBV3-1/TRBV3-2|TRBJ2-3
CASSPRLAGGGTDTQYF
TGTGCCAGCAGCCCTCGCCTAGCGGGAGGAGGTACAGATACGCAGTATTTT
>TRBD1|.|TRBV19|TRBJ1-5
CASSIEGALGQPQHF
TGTGCCAGTAGTATTGAGGGGGCGCTGGGTCAGCCCCAGCATTTT
>TRBD1|.|TRBV2|TRBJ2-7
CASSETGSNEQYF
TGTGCCAGCAGTGAGACAGGGAGCAACGAGCAGTACTTC
>.|.|TRBV15|TRBJ1-6
CATSRTKRTALHSPLHF
TGTGCCACCAGCAGAACTAAGAGGACGGCGCTCCATTCACCCCTCCACTTT
>.|.|TRBV3-1/TRBV3-2|TRBJ1-1
CASRPNLQGSTEAFF
TGTGCCAGCAGGCCCAATCTCCAGGGTAGTACTGAAGCTTTCTTT
>TRBD2|.|TRBV6-2/TRBV6-3|TRBJ2-1
CASSSVREKNNEQFF
TGTGCCAGCAGTTCTGTGCGGGAGAAGAACAATGAGCAGTTCTTC
>TRBD1|.|TRBV11-2|TRBJ2-5
CASSISGGLETQYF
TGTGCCAGCAGCATCTCAGGGGGTTTGGAGACCCAGTACTTC
>.|.|TRBV15|TRBJ1-1
CATSRSGGHEAFF
TGTGCCACCAGCAGGAGCGGAGGGCATGAAGCTTTCTTT
>TRBD2|few|TRBV27|TRBJ2-7
CATRRHTSGSGAEQYF
TGTGCCACCCGTCGACATACTAGCGGGAGTGGGGCCGAGCAGTACTTC
>.|once|TRBV27|TRBJ2-2
CASSSQATGPGELFF
TGTGCCAGCTCGAGCCAGGCAACAGGGCCCGGGGAGCTGTTTTTT
>.|once|TRBV24-1|TRBJ2-3
CATSDPRGSGTDTQYF
TGTGCCACCAGTGATCCCAGAGGTAGCGGCACAGATACGCAGTATTTT
>.|.|TRBV5-1|TRBJ1-6
CASSNREVGNSPLHF
TGCGCCAGCAGCAACCGGGAGGTAGGAAATTCACCCCTCCACTTT
>.|.|TRBV25-1|TRBJ1-4
CASRPPGTTNEKLFF
TGTGCCAGCAGACCGCCCGGGACGACTAATGAAAAACTGTTTTTT
>TRBD1|.|TRBV29-1|TRBJ2-7
CSVATTRGPYEQYF
TGCAGCGTCGCCACCACCAGGGGGCCTTACGAGCAGTACTTC
>.|.|TRBV19|TRBJ1-5
CASSISGTFSNQPQHF
TGTGCCAGTAGTATATCCGGGACCTTTAGCAATCAGCCCCAGCATTTT
>.|.|TRBV27|TRBJ2-4
CASSTRELAKNIQYF
TGTGCCAGCAGTACCCGGGAACTAGCCAAAAACATTCAGTACTTC
>TRBD2|.|TRBV30|TRBJ2-7
CAWSVSRLAGRYEQYF
TGTGCCTGGAGTGTATCTCGACTAGCGGGACGGTACGAGCAGTACTTC
>.|.|TRBV6-5|TRBJ1-1
CASSTDSESTEAFF
TGTGCCAGCAGTACGGACAGCGAGAGCACTGAAGCTTTCTTT
>.|.|TRBV18|TRBJ2-7
CASSPVGHRYEQYF
TGTGCCAGCTCACCGGTGGGGCATCGGTACGAGCAGTACTTC
>TRBD1|.|TRBV19|TRBJ1-2
CASSPGQGYYYGYTF
TGTGCCAGTAGCCCGGGACAGGGATATTACTATGGCTACACCTTC
>.|.|TRBV7-6|TRBJ1-1
CASSLGGQSEAFF
TGTGCCAGCAGCTTAGGGGGGCAGTCTGAAGCTTTCTTT
>.|.|TRBV27|TRBJ1-5
CASSFREREPQHF
TGTGCCAGCAGTTTCAGGGAGAGGGAGCCCCAGCATTTT
>TRBD1|.|TRBV5-4|TRBJ1-2
CASSGRDRDSSNYGYTF
TGTGCCAGCAGCGGAAGGGACCGGGACAGTTCTAACTATGGCTACACCTTC
>TRBD1|.|TRBV19|TRBJ1-6
CASSMKGAYYNSPLHF
TGTGCCAGTAGTATGAAGGGGGCCTACTATAATTCACCCCTCCACTTT
>.|once|TRBV5-1|TRBJ1-3
CASSLQGDSGNTIYF
TGCGCCAGCAGCCTCCAGGGTGACTCTGGAAACACCATATATTTT
>.|.|TRBV7-2|TRBJ2-7
CASSYDPPTKQYF
TGTGCCAGCAGCTATGATCCCCCTACAAAGCAGTACTTC
>.|.|TRBV9|TRBJ1-1
CASSVATDTEAFF
TGTGCCAGCAGCGTAGCTACCGACACTGAAGCTTTCTTT
>TRBD1|.|TRBV6-4|TRBJ2-1
CASSASTGGYNEQFF
TGTGCCAGCAGTGCATCCACAGGGGGGTACAATGAGCAGTTCTTC
>TRBD1|once|TRBV19|TRBJ1-5
CASSLLGQGEPQHF
TGTGCCAGTAGTCTTCTCGGACAGGGTGAGCCCCAGCATTTT
>.|.|TRBV2|TRBJ2-3
CASRERSTDTQYF
TGTGCCAGCAGGGAGCGGTCCACAGATACGCAGTATTTT
>.|few|TRBV4-1|TRBJ1-3
CASSQDPVSGNTIYF
TGCGCCAGCAGCCAAGATCCGGTTTCTGGAAACACCATATATTTT
>TRBD2|.|TRBV11-2|TRBJ2-1
CASSLEPSGAYNEQFF
TGTGCCAGCAGCTTAGAGCCGAGCGGGGCCTACAATGAGCAGTTCTTC
>TRBD1|.|TRBV7-9|TRBJ2-1
CASSSKGTGSGWGEQFF
TGTGCCAGCAGCTCCAAGGGGACAGGGTCGGGTTGGGGTGAGCAGTTCTTC
>.|.|TRBV7-6|TRBJ2-7
CASSSLGGGSEQYF
TGTGCCAGCAGCTCTTTAGGGGGGGGCTCCGAGCAGTACTTC
>.|.|TRBV5-4|TRBJ2-1
CASSLIDEQFF
TGTGCCAGCAGCTTGATCGACGAGCAGTTCTTC
>.|.|TRBV5-6|TRBJ1-4
CASSPPGRGEKLFF
TGTGCCAGCAGCCCCCCAGGGAGGGGGGAAAAACTGTTTTTT
>.|.|TRBV14|TRBJ2-7
CASSRPGVGEQYF
TGTGCCAGCAGCCGACCCGGAGTGGGAGAGCAGTACTTC
>.|.|TRBV10-1|TRBJ2-1
CASSDPAVPYNEQFF
TGCGCCAGCAGTGACCCAGCGGTGCCCTACAATGAGCAGTTCTTC
>.|.|TRBV5-4|TRBJ2-2
CASSLSGGLAGELFF
TGTGCCAGCAGCTTGTCTGGGGGCTTGGCCGGGGAGCTGTTTTTT
>.|.|TRBV5-1|TRBJ2-5
CASSLLLGLQETQYF
TGCGCCAGCAGCTTGCTTCTGGGCCTTCAGGAGACCCAGTACTTC
>TRBD2|.|TRBV20-1|TRBJ2-1
CSASSLNGGRYNEQFF
TGCAGTGCTAGTTCACTAAACGGGGGGAGATACAATGAGCAGTTCTTC
>.|.|TRBV10-3|TRBJ2-5
CAISGAEQETQYF
TGTGCCATCAGTGGGGCAGAACAAGAGACCCAGTACTTC
>.|.|TRBV5-1|TRBJ1-3
CASSLGVRATSSGNTIYF
TGCGCCAGCAGCTTGGGGGTCAGGGCGACAAGCTCTGGAAACACCATATATTTT
>TRBD2|.|TRBV3-1/TRBV3-2|TRBJ2-7
CASSEGLAGYEQYF
TGTGCCAGCAGCGAGGGACTAGCGGGCTACGAGCAGTACTTC
>TRBD1|.|TRBV19|TRBJ1-5
CASETGDSNQPQHF
TGTGCCAGTGAGACAGGGGATAGCAATCAGCCCCAGCATTTT
>.|.|TRBV6-2/TRBV6-3|TRBJ1-1
CASSYEGAEAFF
TGTGCCAGCAGTTACGAGGGGGCTGAAGCTTTCTTT
>.|.|TRBV5-8|TRBJ1-2
CASSWNRVKTNYGYTF
TGTGCCAGCAGCTGGAACAGGGTGAAGACTAACTATGGCTACACCTTC
>TRBD1|.|TRBV6-5|TRBJ1-3
CASSDSGGSGNTIYF
TGTGCCAGCAGTGACTCAGGGGGCTCTGGAAACACCATATATTTT